These 26 T cell receptor beta chains were sequenced from one sample in a study of technical replicates of blood from a few donors. The assay was immunoSEQ multiplex PCR, and TCRdb's table has in-frame clones only and misses some. The data hold about 88,000 clones, with around 93% observed a single time. The material sequenced was T cells isolated from PBMCs. These receptors all come from a human donor in good health.

The chain employs TRBV2 and TRBJ2-7; D possibly corresponds to TRBD1 (6 bases). The CDR3 totals 14 residues. Germline CDR1 reads SNHLY; CDR2 reads FYNNEI. V gave up 7 bases and J gave up 4 bases, with 17 bases separating them. CDR3 sequence (DNA): TGTGCCAGCACCGGTTTTGGACAGAATTACGAGCAGTACTTC. Amino acid sequence: CASTGFGQNYEQYF.

This chain connects TRBV5-1 to TRBJ1-1; D perhaps matches TRBD1 (6 bases). Germline V gene lookup returns CDR1 SGHRS and CDR2 YFSETQ. V lost 2 bases, J lost 4 bases, and 12 bases lay in between. The CDR3 extends over 14 amino acids. CDR3: CASSFGRGTTEAFF. The CDR3 region has the DNA TGCGCCAGCAGCTTCGGCAGGGGCACCACTGAAGCTTTCTTT.

V and J are TRBV27 and TRBJ2-5, with 8 bases fitting TRBD1. In germline, CDR1 is MNHEY, CDR2 SMNVEV (reference sequence). This CDR3 region has 15 residues. After removal of 4 bases from V and 8 bases from J, the junction contained 12 bases not matched to a gene. The CDR3 DNA sequence: TGTGCCAGCAGTTCGTTCGAGGACAGGGCCGAAACCCAGTACTTC. As protein: CASSSFEDRAETQYF.

With regard to this clone: Other DNA sequences in this specimen translate into the identical CDR3. J is TRBJ2-7 and V is TRBV5-1; 7 bases match TRBD1. CDR3 size: 14 residues. The junction had 5 bases not matched to a gene; V was cut back by 3 bases and J by 2 bases. Germline V CDR1 and CDR2: SGHRS, YFSETQ. The CDR3 nucleotides are TGCGCCAGCAGCTCCGGGACAGCCACCTACGAGCAGTACTTC. Protein product: CASSSGTATYEQYF.

The rearrangement links TRBV6-1 to TRBJ1-5, with no clear D. CDR1 is MNHNS and CDR2 is SASEGT in the germline V gene. The CDR3 is 13 residues long. V was cut by 5 bases and J by 10 bases, with 15 bases left in between. The CDR3 DNA is TGTGCCAGCAGTACGGGTCAAGAATTACCCCAGCATTTT. Translated: CASSTGQELPQHF.

The chain employs TRBV30 and TRBJ1-3, with D tentatively TRBD1 (6 bases). V lost 3 bases to trimming and J lost 2 bases, with 17 bases between them. Germline lookup yields CDR1 GTSNPN and CDR2 SVGIG (reference sequence). This CDR3 comprises 16 residues. The CDR3 nucleotides are TGTGCCTGGAGACATCAGGGGTTGGGTACTGGAAACACCATATATTTT. This sequence encodes CAWRHQGLGTGNTIYF.

J is TRBJ2-5 and V is TRBV5-1; D call uncertain. The germline V gene encodes CDR1 SGHRS and CDR2 YFSETQ. The CDR3 is 17 residues long. The V gene lost 3 bases and the J gene lost 2 bases, with 20 bases spanning the gap. The CDR3 region is CASSYRLRTPHQETQYF. In nucleotides, the CDR3 is TGCGCCAGCAGCTACCGACTCCGAACCCCTCATCAAGAGACCCAGTACTTC.

This chain connects TRBV2 to TRBJ2-3, with TRBD1 identical over 7 bases. The J segment lost 3 bases and the V segment lost 0 bases, leaving 6 bases of the junction unmatched. Germline lookup yields CDR1 SNHLY and CDR2 FYNNEI. The CDR3 is 16 amino acids. The chain's CDR3 is CASSEARRQGTDTQYF. The CDR3 DNA is TGTGCCAGCAGTGAAGCGAGGAGACAGGGTACAGATACGCAGTATTTT.

This clone has a single count. The V and J genes are TRBV9 and TRBJ2-3; 7 bases match TRBD2. V shed 1 base and J 0 bases; nucleotides not matched to a gene: 5. Germline V gene lookup returns CDR1 SGDLS and CDR2 YYNGEE. This CDR3 has 16 residues. CDR3 residues: CASSVIGLDSTDTQYF. CDR3 nucleotides: TGTGCCAGCAGCGTAATTGGACTAGACAGCACAGATACGCAGTATTTT.

This chain connects TRBV7-9 to TRBJ2-7; 8 positions agree with TRBD1. V shed 1 base, J shed 3 bases, and the junction held 8 bases outside the gene matches. CDR1 is SEHNR, CDR2 FQNEAQ, per germline (reference sequence). The CDR3 consists of 16 residues. CDR3 in amino acids: CASSLETGQERYEQYF. Written as DNA, the CDR3 is TGTGCCAGCAGCTTAGAAACGGGACAGGAGCGCTACGAGCAGTACTTC.

This rearrangement joins TRBV9 to TRBJ2-5; the D gene is possibly TRBD2 (6 bases). This CDR3 spans 15 amino acids. V dropped 4 bases and J dropped 5 bases, with 18 bases sitting between them. Germline lookup yields CDR1 SGDLS and CDR2 YYNGEE. The CDR3 DNA sequence: TGTGCCAGCAGCCACACGGGACTCGGGGAGGAGACCCAGTACTTC. This codes for CASSHTGLGEETQYF.

This chain links TRBV5-4 with TRBJ2-3, with TRBD2 matching 8 bases. The CDR3 length is 16 residues. Germline loops: CDR1 SGHNT, CDR2 YYREEE (reference sequence). V lost 2 bases, J lost 0 bases, and 5 bases stayed unmatched. The CDR3 DNA reads as TGTGCCAGCAGCTTTAGGATAGCGGGGAGCACAGATACGCAGTATTTT. This sequence encodes CASSFRIAGSTDTQYF. Looking up the rest from reference TRBV5-4 and TRBJ2-3 gives the full variable domain: ETGVTQSPTHLIKTRGQQVTLRCSSQSGHNTVSWYQQALGQGPQFIFQYYREEENGRGNFPPRFSGLQFPNYSSELNVNALELDDSALYLCASSFRIAGSTDTQYFGPGTRLTVL.

The CDR3 DNA is TGTGCCATCACGGAGGAGGTGAATGGCTACACCTTC. Translated, it gives CAITEEVNGYTF. V usage is TRBV2 and J usage is TRBJ1-2; D not certain. With 10 bases removed from V and 6 bases from J, the gap between germline ends came to 15 bases. From germline, CDR1 is SNHLY and CDR2 FYNNEI. This CDR3 is 12 amino acids long.

The gene calls are TRBV7-9 and TRBJ2-6; TRBD2 agrees at 11 bases. This CDR3 has 17 amino acids. Germline V gene sequence: CDR1 SEHNR, CDR2 FQNEAQ (reference sequence). The ends lost 3 bases at V and 2 bases at J; junction bases unmatched: 3. The CDR3 sequence: CASSFTSGGAGANVLTF. In DNA, the CDR3 is TGTGCCAGCAGCTTTACTAGCGGGGGCGCTGGGGCCAACGTCCTGACTTTC. The variable domain in full, completed from reference TRBV7-9 and TRBJ2-6, reads DTGVSQNPRHKITKRGQNVTFRCDPISEHNRLYWYRQTLGQGPEFLTYFQNEAQLEKSRLLSDRFSAERPKGSFSTLEIQRTEQGDSAMYLCASSFTSGGAGANVLTFGAGSRLTVL.

V is TRBV5-4 and J is TRBJ2-7; D ambiguous. From germline, CDR1 is SGHNT and CDR2 YYREEE (reference sequence). This CDR3 has 13 residues. V was cut by 4 bases and J by 2 bases, with 10 bases left in between. CDR3: CASSVDQAYEQYF. The CDR3 DNA reads TGTGCCAGCAGCGTTGACCAGGCCTACGAGCAGTACTTC.

The chain carries TRBV6-4 and TRBJ2-5, with TRBD2 matching 11 bases. Trimming at V came to 4 bases and at J to 4 bases, leaving 5 bases not matched to a gene. The CDR3 length is 15 residues. CDR1 is MRHNA, CDR2 SNTAGT, per germline. In DNA form, the CDR3 reads TGTGCCAGCAGTGCCGGGACTAGCGGAGGAGAGACCCAGTACTTC. Its translation: CASSAGTSGGETQYF.

The chain has TRBV7-8 and TRBJ2-5; D perhaps matches TRBD2 (6 bases). CDR1 SGHVS and CDR2 FQNEAQ come from the germline V gene. Trimming removed 11 bases at V and 0 bases at J, with 19 bases between. The CDR3 is 15 residues long. CDR3 coding DNA: TGTGCCTCACGGCGGGACCTCTCAAACCAAGAGACCCAGTACTTC. It is translated as CASRRDLSNQETQYF. The full variable domain, completed using reference TRBV7-8 and TRBJ2-5, is GAGVSQSPRYKVAKRGQDVALRCDPISGHVSLFWYQQALGQGPEFLTYFQNEAQLDKSGLPSDRFFAERPEGSVSTLKIQRTQQEDSAVYLCASRRDLSNQETQYFGPGTRLLVL.

The J gene is TRBJ1-6, the V gene TRBV7-2; weak D call: TRBD1 (6 bases). CDR1 and CDR2 from the germline V gene are SGHTA and FQGNSA. The CDR3 extends over 14 amino acids. V lost 6 bases and J lost 7, with 13 bases in between. The CDR3: CASRSRTGNSPLHF. Written as DNA, the CDR3 is TGTGCCAGCAGATCAAGAACAGGGAATTCACCCCTCCACTTT.

V and J are TRBV29-1 and TRBJ2-2; 9 bases are a match to TRBD1. This CDR3 spans 12 amino acids. Germline V gene sequence: CDR1 SQVTM, CDR2 ANQGSEA. Trimming removed 8 bases from V and 6 bases from J; junction bases left unmatched: 4. CDR3 amino acids: CSSRTGAGELFF. The CDR3, as DNA: TGCAGCTCTAGGACAGGGGCCGGGGAGCTGTTTTTT.

This rearrangement joins TRBV5-1 to TRBJ2-5, with a tentative D call TRBD2 (5 bases). Trimming removed 2 bases from V and 3 bases from J, with 5 bases in between. From germline, CDR1 is SGHRS and CDR2 YFSETQ. This CDR3 contains 12 residues. In DNA, the CDR3 is TGCGCCAGCAGCTTCGGGGAAGAGACCCAGTACTTC. Translation gives CASSFGEETQYF. Drawing the rest from reference TRBV5-1 and TRBJ2-5, the complete variable domain is KAGVTQTPRYLIKTRGQQVTLSCSPISGHRSVSWYQQTPGQGLQFLFEYFSETQRNKGNFPGRFSGRQFSNSRSEMNVSTLELGDSALYLCASSFGEETQYFGPGTRLLVL.

This clone was seen a few times. The J gene is TRBJ2-7, the V gene TRBV2; TRBD2 agrees at 7 bases. V lost 6 bases, J lost 1 base, and 3 bases stayed unmatched. Germline lookup yields CDR1 SNHLY and CDR2 FYNNEI. The CDR3 has 13 residues. The CDR3 region is CASRGTNSYEQYF. In DNA form, the CDR3 reads TGTGCCAGCAGAGGGACTAATTCCTACGAGCAGTACTTC. Using reference TRBV2 and TRBJ2-7 for the parts outside the CDR3, the full variable domain is EPEVTQTPSHQVTQMGQEVILRCVPISNHLYFYWYRQILGQKVEFLVSFYNNEISEKSEIFDDQFSVERPDGSNFTLKIRSTKLEDSAMYFCASRGTNSYEQYFGPGTRLTVT.

The rearrangement uses TRBV10-1 and TRBJ2-6, with D maybe TRBD2 (6 bases). Trimming took off 9 bases at V and 3 bases at J, with 12 bases between the two ends. This CDR3 spans 14 amino acids. Per germline, CDR1 WNHNN and CDR2 SYGVQD (reference sequence). For the CDR3, the DNA is TGCGCCAGTTCGGAGGGGATTGGGGCCAACGTCCTGACTTTC. As protein: CASSEGIGANVLTF.

The J gene is TRBJ2-1, the V gene TRBV7-9; TRBD2 matches 9 bases. The germline gives CDR1 SEHNR, CDR2 FQNEAQ (reference sequence). Losses at the gene ends were 8 bases for V and 7 bases for J; bases not matched to a gene: 3. The CDR3 length is 12 residues. In DNA form, the CDR3 reads TGTGCCAGCGGGCTAGCGGGAAATGAGCAGTTCTTC. Translation gives CASGLAGNEQFF.

The rearrangement links TRBV2 to TRBJ1-5; 8 nucleotides match TRBD1. The CDR3 contains 15 residues. In germline, CDR1 is SNHLY, CDR2 FYNNEI. V gave up 6 bases and J gave up 4 bases; unmatched junction bases: 8. CDR3 in amino acids: CASRSGTGPNQPQHF. The CDR3 DNA reads as TGTGCCAGCAGGTCCGGGACAGGCCCGAATCAGCCCCAGCATTTT. The full variable domain, its missing parts supplied by reference TRBV2 and TRBJ1-5, is EPEVTQTPSHQVTQMGQEVILRCVPISNHLYFYWYRQILGQKVEFLVSFYNNEISEKSEIFDDQFSVERPDGSNFTLKIRSTKLEDSAMYFCASRSGTGPNQPQHFGDGTRLSIL.

The chain carries TRBV2 and TRBJ1-1; D gene uncertain. Trimming took off 6 bases at V and 0 bases at J, with 14 bases between the two ends. This CDR3 is built from 15 residues. Germline loops: CDR1 SNHLY, CDR2 FYNNEI. CDR3 bases: TGTGCCAGCAGGAAAGAGGGATCGGTGAACACTGAAGCTTTCTTT. Translating gives CASRKEGSVNTEAFF.

This chain links TRBV5-4 with TRBJ2-3; possibly TRBD2 for D (6 bases). V gave up 2 bases and J gave up 1 base, with 14 bases separating them. The germline gives CDR1 SGHNT, CDR2 YYREEE (reference sequence). The CDR3 runs 16 residues. CDR3 residues: CASSFSRSGGTDTQYF. The CDR3 nucleotides read TGTGCCAGCAGCTTTTCACGTTCGGGAGGCACAGATACGCAGTATTTT.